The present T cell receptor beta chain was sequenced within a study of blood T cell repertoires in COVID-19. Study-level information: Samples came from the United States, Italy and Spain, spanning acute and convalescent COVID-19.

CDR1 MDHEN and CDR2 SYDVKM come from the germline V gene. The CDR3 consists of 14 residues. With V trimmed by 6 bases and J by 5 bases, 8 bases remained unmatched. This table comes from immunoSEQ multiplex PCR, and its TCRdb copy is limited to in-frame clones, with some not included. Of over 150,000 clones in the sample, 60% to 80% were seen once. Assignments of participants to cohorts depended upon their own reported clinical history. The TCR sequence derives from a woman aged 50 to 60 who had recovered from COVID-19. Sequenced: PBMCs or T cells enriched from blood (not recorded which). The chain recombines TRBV28 with TRBJ2-5; 8 bases map to TRBD2. CDR3 protein: CASRRTSPMETQYF. For the CDR3, the DNA is TGTGCCAGCAGGAGGACTAGCCCTATGGAGACCCAGTACTTC.